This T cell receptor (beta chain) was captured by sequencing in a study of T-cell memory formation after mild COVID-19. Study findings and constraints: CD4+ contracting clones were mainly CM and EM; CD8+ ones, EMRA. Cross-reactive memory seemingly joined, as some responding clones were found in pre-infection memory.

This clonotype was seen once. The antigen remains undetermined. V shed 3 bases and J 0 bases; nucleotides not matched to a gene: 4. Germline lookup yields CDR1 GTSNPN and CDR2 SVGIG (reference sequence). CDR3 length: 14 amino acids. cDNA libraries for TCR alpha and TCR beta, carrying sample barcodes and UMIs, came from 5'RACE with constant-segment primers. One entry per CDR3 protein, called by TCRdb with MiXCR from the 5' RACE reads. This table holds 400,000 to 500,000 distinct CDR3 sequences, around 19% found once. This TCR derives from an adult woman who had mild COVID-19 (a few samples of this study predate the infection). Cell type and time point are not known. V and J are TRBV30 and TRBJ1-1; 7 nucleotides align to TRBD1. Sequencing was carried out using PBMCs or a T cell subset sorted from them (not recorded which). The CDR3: CAWSGTVLNTEAFF. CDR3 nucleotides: TGTGCCTGGAGCGGGACAGTCTTGAACACTGAAGCTTTCTTT.